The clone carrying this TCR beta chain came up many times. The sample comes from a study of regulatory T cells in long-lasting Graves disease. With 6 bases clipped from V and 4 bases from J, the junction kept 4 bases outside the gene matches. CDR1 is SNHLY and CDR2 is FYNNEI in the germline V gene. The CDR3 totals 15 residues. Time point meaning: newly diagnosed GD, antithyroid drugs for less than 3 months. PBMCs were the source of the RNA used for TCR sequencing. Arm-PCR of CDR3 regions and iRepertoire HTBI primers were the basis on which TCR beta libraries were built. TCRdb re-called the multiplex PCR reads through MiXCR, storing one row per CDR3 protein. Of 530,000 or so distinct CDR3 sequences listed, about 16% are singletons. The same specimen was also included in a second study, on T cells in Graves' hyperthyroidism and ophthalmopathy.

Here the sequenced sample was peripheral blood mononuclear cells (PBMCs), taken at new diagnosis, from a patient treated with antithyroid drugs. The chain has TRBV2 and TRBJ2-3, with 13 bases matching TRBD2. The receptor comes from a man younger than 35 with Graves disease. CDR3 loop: CASRETSGGPDTQYF. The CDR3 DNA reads TGTGCCAGCAGGGAGACTAGCGGGGGGCCAGATACGCAGTATTTT.